The 30 T cell receptor beta chains presented below share a single source sample, sequenced in a study of identical twins. TCRdb re-derived calls from the 5' RACE reads in MiXCR, one entry per CDR3 protein. Among 700,000 or so distinct CDR3 sequences listed, about 20% were seen once. This same sample was also part of a study on T cells expressing NK-cell markers.

Sequences were obtained from PBMCs. The receptors come from a woman under 30 in good health.

The V gene is TRBV27, the J gene TRBJ2-1, with D possibly matching TRBD2 (6 bases). CDR1 and CDR2 (germline): MNHEY, SMNVEV (reference sequence). The V end lost 2 bases, the J end lost 4 bases, and 15 bases lay between the germline ends. The CDR3 runs to 16 residues. The CDR3 spells CASSLHGRSHYNEQFF. The CDR3, as DNA: TGTGCCAGCAGTTTACACGGGAGAAGCCATTACAATGAGCAGTTCTTC.

V usage is TRBV3-1 and J usage is TRBJ2-1, with 7 bases matching TRBD1. The CDR3 contains 19 residues. V dropped 2 bases and J dropped 0; count of bases not matched to a gene: 13. The germline gives CDR1 LGHDT, CDR2 YNNKEL (reference sequence). The chain's CDR3 is CASSQHGQVRRYSYNEQFF. The CDR3 DNA sequence: TGTGCCAGCAGCCAACATGGACAGGTCCGGCGCTACTCCTACAATGAGCAGTTCTTC.

This clonotype came up many times. The CDR3 region has the DNA TGCGCCAGCAGTGAGGCCGAGTCCTACGAGCAGTACTTC. Protein product: CASSEAESYEQYF. The V gene is TRBV10-1, the J gene TRBJ2-7; the D is unclear. The germline gives CDR1 WNHNN, CDR2 SYGVQD (reference sequence). V was pared by 2 bases and J by 1 base, with 6 bases between. This CDR3 is 13 amino acids long.

V is TRBV3-1 and J is TRBJ2-7; tentatively, D is TRBD1 or TRBD2 (5 bases each). V dropped 6 bases and J dropped 3 bases, with 24 bases sitting between them. The CDR3 spans 17 residues. Germline values: CDR1 LGHDT, CDR2 YNNKEL (reference sequence). The DNA for the CDR3 is TGTGCCAGCAGTCCCTCCGCGTTGGGGACCAAATACTACGAGCAGTACTTC. This sequence encodes CASSPSALGTKYYEQYF.

This clonotype has ten or more counts. The CDR3 DNA sequence: TGTGCCAGCAGTTCCGCTGGGGTTGCCAGCGACTACGAGCAGTACTTC. It encodes CASSSAGVASDYEQYF. The chain is built from TRBV6-2 or TRBV6-3 and TRBJ2-7; no firm D call. The V gene's germline CDR1 is MNHEY and CDR2 SVGEGT. The CDR3 has 16 amino acids. V shed 4 bases and J shed 3 bases, with 19 bases lying between them.

This clonotype was detected ten times or more. V is TRBV28 and J is TRBJ2-3; tentatively, D is TRBD1 (5 bases). The germline V gene encodes CDR1 MDHEN and CDR2 SYDVKM. The CDR3 runs to 15 residues. V dropped 2 bases and J dropped 0 bases, with 9 bases sitting between them. The CDR3 sequence is CASSLSQGSTDTQYF. For the CDR3, the DNA is TGTGCCAGCAGTTTAAGCCAGGGAAGCACAGATACGCAGTATTTT.

This clonotype has just a few counts. This chain connects TRBV5-6 to TRBJ1-1; D is unresolved. Trimming left V 4 bases short and J 10 bases short, with 14 bases between. Germline values: CDR1 SGHDT, CDR2 YYEEEE. This CDR3 spans 12 amino acids. The CDR3 nucleotides read TGTGCCAGCAGCCCTGGCGGCGGCGGAGCTTTCTTT. Protein sequence: CASSPGGGGAFF.

The chain joins TRBV6-5 to TRBJ1-1, with D unresolved. Germline V CDR1 and CDR2: MNHEY, SVGAGI. This CDR3 has 14 residues. V lost 3 bases and J lost 4, with 12 bases in between. CDR3 protein: CASSYRNPATEAFF. The DNA of the CDR3 is TGTGCCAGCAGTTATAGAAATCCTGCCACTGAAGCTTTCTTT.

The chain uses TRBV20-1 and TRBJ2-4; 7 bases match TRBD1. Germline V gene data show CDR1 as DFQATT and CDR2 as SNEGSKA (reference sequence). This CDR3 is 14 amino acids long. V gave up 1 base and J gave up 7 bases; unmatched junction bases: 7. Here the CDR3 reads CSARVQGLRNIQYF. The DNA for the CDR3 is TGCAGTGCTAGAGTACAGGGGCTTAGGAACATTCAGTACTTC.

The chain couples TRBV29-1 to TRBJ2-1; D gene uncertain. The V end was cut by 6 bases, the J end by 3 bases, with 15 bases between. This CDR3 is built from 14 residues. The germline V gene encodes CDR1 SQVTM and CDR2 ANQGSEA. CDR3 in DNA: TGCAGCGTATGGTCCCCGTGGGGCTACAATGAGCAGTTCTTC. Translated: CSVWSPWGYNEQFF.

This clonotype has a count of ten or more. The V and J genes are TRBV5-8 and TRBJ1-2; D possibly corresponds to TRBD1 (5 bases). Trimming took off 0 bases at V and 7 bases at J, with 19 bases between the two ends. The length of the CDR3 is 16 residues. CDR1 and CDR2 (germline): SGHTS, YDEGEE. The CDR3 spells CASSLDVGRLERGYTF. In nucleotides, the CDR3 is TGTGCCAGCAGCTTGGATGTGGGACGGCTCGAACGTGGCTACACCTTC.

V gene TRBV7-2 combines with J gene TRBJ2-7; D may be TRBD2 (6 bases). The CDR3 length is 17 residues. Germline-derived CDR1 and CDR2 are SGHTA and FQGNSA. Trimming removed 3 bases at V and 0 bases at J, with 18 bases between. This CDR3 reads CASSFSPEWGVSYEQYF. CDR3 nucleotide sequence: TGTGCCAGCAGCTTCAGCCCGGAGTGGGGGGTCTCCTACGAGCAGTACTTC.

The chain is built from TRBV10-3 and TRBJ2-1, with 8 bases matching TRBD1. After removal of 4 bases from V and 0 bases from J, the junction contained 5 bases not matched to a gene. Germline V gives CDR1 ENHRY, CDR2 SYGVKD. CDR3 length equals 16 residues. The CDR3 protein is CAISAGTGSSYNEQFF. The CDR3 DNA reads TGTGCCATCAGTGCCGGGACAGGTAGCTCCTACAATGAGCAGTTCTTC.

The table lists this clonotype with a few counts. V is TRBV7-2 and J is TRBJ2-1; D may be TRBD1 or TRBD2 (5 bases each). This CDR3 has 16 residues. The V end lost 1 base, the J end lost 4 bases, and 14 bases lay between the germline ends. In germline, CDR1 is SGHTA, CDR2 FQGNSA. The CDR3: CASSLEQRGAYNEQFF. The CDR3 bases are TGTGCCAGCAGCTTAGAACAGAGGGGAGCTTACAATGAGCAGTTCTTC.

This clonotype was counted a few times. The CDR3 DNA reads TGCAGCGTTGATACGGCAACGGGCTACGAGCAGTACTTC. Protein: CSVDTATGYEQYF. The V gene is TRBV29-1, the J gene TRBJ2-7; D ambiguous. The CDR3 runs to 13 residues. The V end lost 3 bases, the J end lost 3 bases, and 12 bases lay between the germline ends. CDR1 and CDR2 (germline): SQVTM, ANQGSEA.

The chain combines TRBV10-1 with TRBJ2-3; D gene ambiguous. The V gene's germline CDR1 is WNHNN and CDR2 SYGVQD (reference sequence). Trimming took 3 bases from V and 2 from J, leaving 12 bases between them. CDR3 length: 15 amino acids. The CDR3 loop is CASSDSRGITDTQYF. Here the CDR3 DNA reads TGCGCCAGCAGTGACTCGCGCGGAATCACAGATACGCAGTATTTT.

This clonotype was recorded a few times. This chain uses TRBV6-1 with TRBJ2-4; D perhaps matches TRBD1 (6 bases). The germline V gene has CDR1 MNHNS and CDR2 SASEGT. With 6 bases removed from V and 6 bases from J, the gap between germline ends came to 12 bases. The CDR3 is made up of 13 amino acids. The CDR3 is CASRETGPNIQYF. The CDR3 DNA reads as TGTGCCAGCAGGGAGACAGGTCCAAACATTCAGTACTTC.

CDR3 DNA sequence: TGCGCCAGCAGCTTGTCGGGACTAGCGGTTACAGATACGCAGTATTTT. Protein product: CASSLSGLAVTDTQYF. This rearrangement joins TRBV5-1 to TRBJ2-3, with TRBD2 identical over 11 bases. Germline CDR1 and CDR2: SGHRS and YFSETQ. The length of the CDR3 is 16 residues. Trimming removed 1 base from V and 3 bases from J; junction bases left unmatched: 4.

This clonotype was detected many times. The V and J genes are TRBV20-1 and TRBJ1-2; D is perhaps TRBD1 (5 bases). This CDR3 is built from 13 residues. The germline V gene encodes CDR1 DFQATT and CDR2 SNEGSKA (reference sequence). Trimming took 1 base from V and 14 from J, leaving 20 bases between them. CDR3 nucleotide sequence: TGCAGTGCTAGAGGCAGCCTGAGGGGACTGTGGACCTTC. This codes for CSARGSLRGLWTF.

This rearrangement joins TRBV12-3 or TRBV12-4 to TRBJ2-7; a weak D match, TRBD2 (6 bases). This CDR3 has 11 amino acids. Trimming shortened V by 8 bases and J by 3 bases, and 8 bases separated the two germline ends. CDR3 nucleotide sequence: TGTGCCAGCGGGGACTTCTACGAGCAGTACTTC. Translating it yields CASGDFYEQYF.

The CDR3 spells CASSLAGVSPTDTQYF. The CDR3 bases are TGTGCCAGCAGCCTAGCGGGAGTCAGCCCCACAGATACGCAGTATTTT. V gene TRBV5-4 combines with J gene TRBJ2-3; TRBD2 matches at 10 bases. The CDR3 has 16 residues. V shed 4 bases, J shed 2 bases, and the junction held 7 bases outside the gene matches. CDR1 is SGHNT and CDR2 is YYREEE in the germline V gene (reference sequence).

The gene calls are TRBV6-1 and TRBJ2-7; D is uncertain. The CDR3 spans 15 residues. Germline V lookup: CDR1 MNHNS, CDR2 SASEGT. The V end was cut by 6 bases, the J end by 2 bases, with 17 bases between. CDR3: CASRVAVSPPYEQYF. CDR3 bases: TGTGCCAGCAGGGTTGCGGTATCGCCCCCCTACGAGCAGTACTTC.

The sample holds a few counts of this clonotype. The chain links TRBV5-5 to TRBJ2-5; D is unclear. With 5 bases removed from V and 4 bases from J, the gap between germline ends came to 12 bases. CDR1 is SGHKS, CDR2 YYEKEE, per germline (reference sequence). The CDR3 has 13 amino acids. For the CDR3, the DNA is TGTGCCAGCAGGTTCAGCCCTACAGAGACCCAGTACTTC. Its protein product is CASRFSPTETQYF.

The chain uses TRBV29-1 and TRBJ1-1; TRBD1 aligns across 7 bases. CDR1 and CDR2 (germline): SQVTM, ANQGSEA. V shed 7 bases and J 7 bases; nucleotides not matched to a gene: 6. The CDR3 totals 11 residues. CDR3 DNA: TGCAGCGGCGACAGGGAGGTTGAAGCTTTCTTT. Amino acids: CSGDREVEAFF.

The rearrangement uses TRBV25-1 and TRBJ1-1, with 7 bases fitting TRBD1. V gave up 8 bases and J gave up 1 base; unmatched junction bases: 4. This CDR3 spans 13 amino acids. Germline V gene sequence: CDR1 MGHDK, CDR2 SYGVNS. The CDR3 reads CASGRDRNTEAFF. CDR3 bases: TGTGCCAGCGGCCGGGACAGGAACACTGAAGCTTTCTTT.

The rearrangement links TRBV25-1 to TRBJ2-6; D is ambiguous. Germline-derived CDR1 and CDR2 are MGHDK and SYGVNS. The CDR3 consists of 14 residues. The V end was cut by 6 bases, the J end by 2 bases, with 8 bases between. In DNA, the CDR3 is TGTGCCAGCAGCCCTAATGCTGGGGCCAACGTCCTGACTTTC. Encoded protein: CASSPNAGANVLTF.

This clonotype has at least ten counts. CDR3 DNA: TGCAGTGCTAGAGATCCGGGCGGAAGTGAGCAGTTCTTC. This encodes CSARDPGGSEQFF. The J gene is TRBJ2-1, the V gene TRBV20-1; D uncertain. The CDR3 sequence is 13 residues long. Trimming took off 0 bases at V and 9 bases at J, with 12 bases between the two ends. In germline, CDR1 is DFQATT, CDR2 SNEGSKA (reference sequence).

On this clonotype itself: Likely a read error: the CDR3 ends without its conserved phenylalanine or tryptophan. The chain combines TRBV24-1 with TRBJ2-2; D is undetermined. This CDR3 is 13 amino acids long. From germline, CDR1 is KGHDR and CDR2 SFDVKD. The V gene lost 1 base and the J gene lost 5 bases, with 4 bases spanning the gap. CDR3 protein: CATSDFGTGELFL. CDR3 DNA sequence: TGTGCCACCAGTGATTTCGGGACCGGGGAGCTGTTTCTT.

This clonotype was counted a few times. The chain couples TRBV6-5 to TRBJ1-2; 8 bases are shared with TRBD1. V lost 6 bases and J lost 14; bases outside the gene matches: 8. The CDR3 loop spans 11 amino acids. The germline V gene has CDR1 MNHEY and CDR2 SVGAGI. The chain's CDR3 is CASSKPGQVTF. The CDR3, as DNA: TGTGCCAGCAGCAAACCGGGACAGGTGACCTTC.

CDR3 DNA sequence: TGCGCCAGCAGCTTGGCAGGGGGCGCCCGGGGGCAAGAGACCCAGTACTTC. It encodes CASSLAGGARGQETQYF. The genes are TRBV5-1 and TRBJ2-5; 8 positions agree with TRBD1. The CDR3 extends over 17 amino acids. Trimming cost V 0 bases and J 2 bases; bases outside gene matches: 9. Per the germline V gene, CDR1 is SGHRS and CDR2 is YFSETQ.